This T cell receptor (beta chain) comes out of a study of blood T cells in healthy people across ages. Findings of the study overall: Observed TCR beta diversity per million T cells went down as age went up. This fall followed a roughly linear course with age.

Remarks on this clonotype: Its antigen is not identified.

This CDR3 has 16 amino acids. Germline CDR1 LGHNA, CDR2 YSLEER. V dropped 0 bases and J dropped 0 bases, with 8 bases sitting between them. Staff drew about 10 milliliters of peripheral blood from each donor. Through a sample-barcoded 5' primer and a J-beta primer mix, a second PCR was run for about 6 to 12 cycles. TCRdb itself ran the 5' RACE reads through MiXCR, one entry per CDR3 protein. The sample has 1.8 million or so distinct CDR3 sequences, about two fifths seen once. This TCR came from a human donor in good health. Material: blood. The chain links TRBV4-3 to TRBJ1-4; no reliable D call. CDR3 loop: CASSQDPDATNEKLFF. The CDR3 DNA reads as TGCGCCAGCAGCCAAGATCCGGACGCAACTAATGAAAAACTGTTTTTT.